What follows are 2 T cell receptor beta chains derived from one specimen sequenced in a study of CD8 T cells in ankylosing spondylitis. These receptors have no known antigen. TCRdb used MiXCR to reprocess the 5' RACE reads, holding one entry per CDR3 protein. The profile covers roughly 440,000 distinct CDR3 sequences, with approximately 17% appearing a single time and 0.85% to 1.3% taken by the ten largest. Whole-study findings and limits: What seemed typical of ankylosing spondylitis blood was a TCR beta motif built from several highly homologous variants.

The specimen sequenced was blood, either unsorted or a sorted T cell fraction (not recorded which). Receptors were obtained from a male donor with ankylosing spondylitis.

This chain connects TRBV5-1 to TRBJ1-5; D is unresolved. CDR3 length: 13 residues. V lost 4 bases and J 5 bases, leaving 10 bases between the germline ends. Germline V lookup: CDR1 SGHRS, CDR2 YFSETQ. This CDR3 is CASSPSGDQPQHF. The CDR3 nucleotides read TGCGCCAGCAGCCCTTCCGGGGATCAGCCCCAGCATTTT. The variable domain in full, completed from reference TRBV5-1 and TRBJ1-5, reads KAGVTQTPRYLIKTRGQQVTLSCSPISGHRSVSWYQQTPGQGLQFLFEYFSETQRNKGNFPGRFSGRQFSNSRSEMNVSTLELGDSALYLCASSPSGDQPQHFGDGTRLSIL.

The chain is built from TRBV4-1 and TRBJ2-5; D may be TRBD2 (6 bases). Trimming took off 3 bases at V and 5 bases at J, with 19 bases between the two ends. This CDR3 has 16 residues. Germline assignment: CDR1 MGHRA and CDR2 YSYEKL. CDR3 amino acids: CASSQGMQRVGETQYF. The DNA for the CDR3 is TGCGCCAGCAGCCAGGGGATGCAGCGGGTGGGGGAGACCCAGTACTTC.